Listed here are 26 T cell receptor beta chains from one sample, sequenced in a study of cytomegalovirus exposure and HLA in healthy donors (dated by TCRdb to about 2017). The library was produced with the immunoSEQ multiplex PCR assay. For the multiplex PCR, a mixture combining 60 forward primers for TCR Vbeta segments and 13 reverse primers for TCR Jbeta segments was used. TCRdb carries this immuneACCESS record with in-frame sequences only. Its versions omit some clonotypes, under half of them owing to an unresolved V gene in the studies checked, with the rest unexplained. The sample table shows roughly 190,000 clones, and around 90% are seen once. Of the sample, 1% to 1.4% falls within the top ten clones. Sample: PBMCs. Source of these receptors: a boy aged 2 to 10 in good health and CMV-seronegative.

J is TRBJ2-2 and V is TRBV7-2; tentative D call: TRBD1 (6 bases). V shed 1 base and J shed 4 bases, with 10 bases lying between them. Germline assignment: CDR1 SGHTA and CDR2 FQGNSA. The CDR3 spans 15 residues. The DNA for the CDR3 is TGTGCCAGCAGCTTAGGGTTAGGGGGCACCGGGGAGCTGTTTTTT. Protein: CASSLGLGGTGELFF.

V and J are TRBV11-1 and TRBJ2-4; tentative D call: TRBD1 (5 bases). V gave up 5 bases and J gave up 6 bases, with 8 bases separating them. In germline, CDR1 is SGHAT, CDR2 FQDESV (reference sequence). The CDR3 spans 12 residues. The CDR3 DNA reads as TGTGCCAGCAGCGGCGACAGAAACATTCAGTACTTC. Encoded protein: CASSGDRNIQYF. The full variable domain, its missing parts supplied by reference TRBV11-1 and TRBJ2-4, is EAEVAQSPRYKITEKSQAVAFWCDPISGHATLYWYRQILGQGPELLVQFQDESVVDDSQLPKDRFSAERLKGVDSTLKIQPAELGDSAMYLCASSGDRNIQYFGAGTRLSVL.

The rearrangement uses TRBV19 and TRBJ1-1; 10 positions agree with TRBD1. The CDR3 has 14 amino acids. Trimming cost V 3 bases and J 5 bases; bases outside gene matches: 3. CDR1 and CDR2 from the germline V gene are LNHDA and SQIVND (reference sequence). The CDR3 protein is CASSMTGGGTEAFF. The CDR3 DNA reads TGTGCCAGTAGTATGACAGGGGGCGGAACTGAAGCTTTCTTT.

This chain joins TRBV28 and TRBJ1-4; 11 nucleotides align to TRBD1. The CDR3 totals 18 residues. CDR1 MDHEN and CDR2 SYDVKM come from the germline V gene. The ends lost 1 base at V and 7 bases at J; junction bases unmatched: 11. CDR3 bases: TGTGCCAGCAGTTTATTGTGGACAGGGGGCGGGTTGCGTGAAAAACTGTTTTTT. Its protein product is CASSLLWTGGGLREKLFF.

The chain links TRBV7-2 to TRBJ2-7; 7 nucleotides line up with TRBD2. J gave up 4 bases and V 4 bases, and 13 bases lay outside the gene matches. CDR3 size: 16 residues. From germline, CDR1 is SGHTA and CDR2 FQGNSA. The CDR3 spells CASSSSWGGGYYEQYF. CDR3 bases: TGTGCCAGCAGCTCGTCCTGGGGCGGGGGTTATTACGAGCAGTACTTC.

The rearrangement joins TRBV29-1 to TRBJ2-4; 9 bases map to TRBD1. The CDR3 length is 11 residues. The germline gives CDR1 SQVTM, CDR2 ANQGSEA. The V and J ends lost 6 bases and 7 bases, in that order; junction bases with no gene match: 1. The CDR3 DNA sequence: TGCAGCGTAGACAGGGGGAACATTCAGTACTTC. Translation: CSVDRGNIQYF. The complete variable domain, with remaining parts taken from reference TRBV29-1 and TRBJ2-4, reads SAVISQKPSRDICQRGTSLTIQCQVDSQVTMMFWYRQQPGQSLTLIATANQGSEATYESGFVIDKFPISRPNLTFSTLTVSNMSPEDSSIYLCSVDRGNIQYFGAGTRLSVL.

This chain uses TRBV11-2 with TRBJ1-1, with D tentatively TRBD1 (6 bases). CDR3 length: 12 residues. Trimming took 6 bases from V and 7 from J, leaving 12 bases between them. Per the germline V gene, CDR1 is SGHAT and CDR2 is FQNNGV. DNA for the CDR3: TGTGCCAGCAGTTGGGGGGGGCTTGAAGCTTTCTTT. The encoded protein is CASSWGGLEAFF.

In nucleotides, the CDR3 is TGTGCCAGCAGCTCAGGCAGGGATGGGACCCAGTACTTC. Protein product: CASSSGRDGTQYF. This chain connects TRBV7-9 to TRBJ2-5; the D gene is possibly TRBD1 (5 bases). Trimming removed 4 bases at V and 7 bases at J, with 13 bases between. The CDR3 is made up of 13 amino acids. The germline CDR1 and CDR2 sequences are SEHNR and FQNEAQ (reference sequence).

The rearrangement uses TRBV6-6 and TRBJ1-3; D remains unclear. Germline V gene sequence: CDR1 MNHNY, CDR2 SVGAGI (reference sequence). The CDR3 runs to 15 residues. Between the trimmed V and J ends, which lost 4 bases and 0 bases, there was a span of 10 bases. CDR3 nucleotides: TGTGCCAGCAGTTGGAGGCCCGTCTCTGGAAACACCATATATTTT. It codes for CASSWRPVSGNTIYF.

This clone turned up a few times. This rearrangement joins TRBV30 to TRBJ1-4; the match to TRBD1 covers 9 bases. V gave up 5 bases and J gave up 5 bases; unmatched junction bases: 3. The germline CDR1 and CDR2 sequences are GTSNPN and SVGIG (reference sequence). This CDR3 contains 13 residues. CDR3 in DNA: TGTGCCTGGGACAGGGGGATAAATGAAAAACTGTTTTTT. This encodes CAWDRGINEKLFF.

The chain couples TRBV14 to TRBJ1-3; TRBD1 matches at 7 bases. Trimming cost V 2 bases and J 5 bases; bases outside gene matches: 6. This CDR3 is built from 15 residues. Germline V gene lookup returns CDR1 SGHDN and CDR2 FVKESK. CDR3 DNA: TGTGCCAGCAGCCAATTCCCGACAGGGCGAAACACCATATATTTT. This sequence encodes CASSQFPTGRNTIYF. Full variable domain (outside the CDR3, taken from reference TRBV14 and TRBJ1-3): EAGVTQFPSHSVIEKGQTVTLRCDPISGHDNLYWYRRVMGKEIKFLLHFVKESKQDESGMPNNRFLAERTGGTYSTLKVQPAELEDSGVYFCASSQFPTGRNTIYFGEGSWLTVV.

The V and J genes are TRBV11-3 and TRBJ2-1; 7 bases match TRBD2. Germline V gene data show CDR1 as SGHNT and CDR2 as YENEEA. The CDR3 has 14 residues. The ends lost 6 bases at V and 8 bases at J; junction bases unmatched: 10. The CDR3: CASSGWDGRYEQFF. DNA of the CDR3: TGTGCCAGCAGTGGGTGGGACGGGAGGTATGAGCAGTTCTTC. Full variable domain (outside the CDR3, taken from reference TRBV11-3 and TRBJ2-1): EAGVVQSPRYKIIEKKQPVAFWCNPISGHNTLYWYLQNLGQGPELLIRYENEEAVDDSQLPKDRFSAERLKGVDSTLKIQPAELGDSAVYLCASSGWDGRYEQFFGPGTRLTVL.

The chain is built from TRBV19 and TRBJ2-1; 7 nucleotides agree with TRBD2. J gave up 14 bases and V 3 bases, and 7 bases lay outside the gene matches. CDR1 is LNHDA, CDR2 SQIVND, per germline (reference sequence). CDR3 length: 12 amino acids. CDR3 DNA sequence: TGTGCCAGTAGTATCGGGAGGCGGGAGAAGTTCTTC. It translates to CASSIGRREKFF.

This clone was observed a handful of times. The chain recombines TRBV5-1 with TRBJ2-1, with 7 nucleotides matching TRBD2. V dropped 4 bases and J dropped 7; count of bases not matched to a gene: 8. Germline CDR1 reads SGHRS; CDR2 reads YFSETQ. The CDR3 is 14 residues long. CDR3 protein: CASSPGGRENEQFF. The CDR3 nucleotides read TGCGCCAGCAGCCCGGGTGGGCGGGAGAATGAGCAGTTCTTC.

The V call is TRBV7-9, the J call TRBJ2-1; D might be TRBD2 (6 bases). Germline-derived CDR1 and CDR2 are SEHNR and FQNEAQ (reference sequence). V lost 5 bases and J 2 bases, leaving 13 bases between the germline ends. The CDR3 is 15 residues long. CDR3 loop: CASSAGTPPYNEQFF. The CDR3 DNA follows: TGTGCCAGCAGCGCCGGGACTCCCCCCTACAATGAGCAGTTCTTC.

This clone was seen once. The rearrangement uses TRBV9 and TRBJ2-3; D unclear. The CDR3 extends over 12 amino acids. CDR1 and CDR2 (germline): SGDLS, YYNGEE. V dropped 2 bases and J dropped 6 bases, with 7 bases sitting between them. The CDR3 sequence: CASSVTRDTQYF. Here the CDR3 DNA reads TGTGCCAGCAGCGTCACTCGGGATACGCAGTATTTT.

The rearrangement joins TRBV19 to TRBJ2-2; D remains ambiguous. CDR3 length: 15 residues. V shed 3 bases and J shed 1 base, with 9 bases lying between them. Germline V gene data show CDR1 as LNHDA and CDR2 as SQIVND (reference sequence). CDR3 sequence: CASSIRRQNTGELFF. CDR3 sequence (DNA): TGTGCCAGTAGTATTAGGCGACAGAACACCGGGGAGCTGTTTTTT.

The gene calls are TRBV5-5 and TRBJ1-3; D is possibly TRBD1 (5 bases). Germline CDR1 and CDR2: SGHKS and YYEKEE (reference sequence). CDR3 size: 15 residues. V was cut by 3 bases and J by 2 bases, with 12 bases left in between. DNA for the CDR3: TGTGCCAGCAGCTCCCCTAAGACAGCTGGAAACACCATATATTTT. It encodes CASSSPKTAGNTIYF. Together with reference TRBV5-5 and TRBJ1-3, the CDR3 gives the full variable domain: DAGVTQSPTHLIKTRGQQVTLRCSPISGHKSVSWYQQVLGQGPQFIFQYYEKEERGRGNFPDRFSARQFPNYSSELNVNALLLGDSALYLCASSSPKTAGNTIYFGEGSWLTVV.

This clone has a handful of counts. J is TRBJ1-1 and V is TRBV7-6; 8 nucleotides match TRBD1. V was clipped by 5 bases and J by 4 bases; unmatched bases: 9. The CDR3 runs to 15 residues. The germline CDR1 and CDR2 sequences are SGHVS and FNYEAQ. The DNA of the CDR3 is TGTGCCAGCAGCGTACAGGGGGATGGGAGCACTGAAGCTTTCTTT. Amino acids: CASSVQGDGSTEAFF.

The chain has TRBV14 and TRBJ2-2; 8 positions match TRBD2. Germline V gene lookup returns CDR1 SGHDN and CDR2 FVKESK. This CDR3 region has 18 residues. Losses at the gene ends were 3 bases for V and 4 bases for J; bases not matched to a gene: 13. CDR3 sequence (DNA): TGTGCCAGCAGCCATCATCACGGGAGGGCCGTGAGCACCGGGGAGCTGTTTTTT. Protein product: CASSHHHGRAVSTGELFF.

The chain couples TRBV5-1 to TRBJ1-4; D is undetermined. V was shortened by 7 bases and J by 0 bases, with 13 bases between the two germline ends. CDR1 is SGHRS, CDR2 YFSETQ, per germline. The CDR3 is 15 residues long. The CDR3: CASAVTGTTNEKLFF. In nucleotides, the CDR3 is TGCGCCAGCGCCGTAACCGGGACAACTAATGAAAAACTGTTTTTT. The full variable domain, with the rest looked up from reference TRBV5-1 and TRBJ1-4, is KAGVTQTPRYLIKTRGQQVTLSCSPISGHRSVSWYQQTPGQGLQFLFEYFSETQRNKGNFPGRFSGRQFSNSRSEMNVSTLELGDSALYLCASAVTGTTNEKLFFGSGTQLSVL.

This rearrangement joins TRBV5-1 to TRBJ2-2; perhaps TRBD2 as D (5 bases). Trimming shortened V by 4 bases and J by 1 base, and 11 bases separated the two germline ends. This CDR3 is 15 amino acids long. The V gene's germline CDR1 is SGHRS and CDR2 YFSETQ. The CDR3 DNA sequence: TGCGCCAGCAGCACCTGGACTGGGAACACCGGGGAGCTGTTTTTT. Protein: CASSTWTGNTGELFF. The entire variable domain, with the rest obtained from reference TRBV5-1 and TRBJ2-2, is as follows: KAGVTQTPRYLIKTRGQQVTLSCSPISGHRSVSWYQQTPGQGLQFLFEYFSETQRNKGNFPGRFSGRQFSNSRSEMNVSTLELGDSALYLCASSTWTGNTGELFFGEGSRLTVL.

The sample holds a few counts of this clone. This chain connects TRBV4-1 to TRBJ2-1; the match to TRBD2 covers 9 bases. The CDR3 is made up of 15 amino acids. Germline V lookup: CDR1 MGHRA, CDR2 YSYEKL. V shed 2 bases, J shed 8 bases, and the junction held 7 bases outside the gene matches. The chain's CDR3 is CASSQNSGRLYEQFF. Written as DNA, the CDR3 is TGCGCCAGCAGCCAAAATAGCGGGAGATTGTATGAGCAGTTCTTC.

The sample holds a few counts of this clone. The V gene is TRBV4-1, the J gene TRBJ1-3; D may be TRBD1 (5 bases). The CDR3 sequence is 17 residues long. Germline V gene lookup returns CDR1 MGHRA and CDR2 YSYEKL. Trimming removed 2 bases at V and 2 bases at J, with 16 bases between. The CDR3 DNA is TGCGCCAGCAGCCAAATTGGGGCGTTAAGGCCTGGAAACACCATATATTTT. Translating it yields CASSQIGALRPGNTIYF.

The CDR3 DNA is TGTGCCAGTAGGGGAAAGGGACAGAACACCGGGGAGCTGTTTTTT. It translates to CASRGKGQNTGELFF. The V call is TRBV19, the J call TRBJ2-2; TRBD1 is a possible D gene (6 bases). The CDR3 consists of 15 residues. V lost 6 bases, J lost 1 base, and 12 bases lay in between. Looked up from germline, CDR1 is LNHDA and CDR2 is SQIVND (reference sequence).

This clone was observed a few times. V usage is TRBV7-9 and J usage is TRBJ1-6, with a possible D match to TRBD1 (6 bases). The CDR3 contains 12 residues. CDR1 is SEHNR, CDR2 FQNEAQ, per germline (reference sequence). V was pared by 1 base and J by 12 bases, with 7 bases between. The CDR3 DNA follows: TGTGCCAGCAGCTTAGAACAGGGACCCCTCCACTTT. The encoded protein is CASSLEQGPLHF.